The rows below give T cell receptor beta chains drawn from one sample of a study of blood T cell repertoires in COVID-19. TCRdb's copy holds only in-frame clones and misses some; the assay was immunoSEQ multiplex PCR. The sample yields 56,000 or so clones, more than 65% seen once. The sequenced sample was peripheral blood. All receptors come from a woman aged 70 to 79 with acute or convalescent COVID-19. Both conserved end residues are part of each CDR3. A D gene is named only where the DNA matches it firmly. Only some rows state a clone size, as once, few, many or a class for expanded clones.

J | V | size | D | DNA | CDR3
TRBJ1-4 | TRBV9 | - | - | TGTGCCAGCAGCGTAGGGCGGATTAATGAAAAACTGTTTTTT | CASSVGRINEKLFF
TRBJ2-2 | TRBV5-1 | - | - | TGCGCCAGCAGCCAGGGGACGCTTACAACCGGGGAGCTGTTTTTT | CASSQGTLTTGELFF
TRBJ1-2 | TRBV5-5 | - | - | TGTGCCAGCAGCTTGTGGGAGGGGGGAGCAGGCTACACCTTC | CASSLWEGGAGYTF
TRBJ2-1 | TRBV15 | - | TRBD1 | TGTGCCACCAGCATGACCGGGACAGTGTTCCCAGGCGATGAGCAGTTCTTC | CATSMTGTVFPGDEQFF
TRBJ1-2 | TRBV5-6 | - | TRBD1 | TGTGCCAGCAGCTCCCCCCCCGGGACAGGGGACGGCTACACCTTC | CASSSPPGTGDGYTF
TRBJ2-7 | TRBV7-9 | - | TRBD1 | TGTGCCAGCAGCTTAGGCAGGGGGCTACTCGAGCAGTACTTC | CASSLGRGLLEQYF
TRBJ2-1 | TRBV12-3/TRBV12-4 | - | - | TGTGCCAGCAGCCCGGACTACCTTGATGAGCAGTTCTTC | CASSPDYLDEQFF
TRBJ1-1 | TRBV4-2 | - | - | TGTGCCAGCAGCCAAGAGTTGAGGGCTAACACTGAAGCTTTCTTT | CASSQELRANTEAFF
TRBJ1-4 | TRBV20-1 | - | TRBD1 | TGCAGTGCTAGACTGGGACAGACGGTTTTT | CSARLGQTVF
TRBJ2-7 | TRBV29-1 | - | - | TGCAGCGTTGGTTTCCAACGGGGGATCTCCTACGAGCAGTACTTC | CSVGFQRGISYEQYF
TRBJ1-1 | TRBV3-1/TRBV3-2 | - | - | TGTGCCAGCCGGGGCACTGAAGCTTTCTTT | CASRGTEAFF
TRBJ1-2 | TRBV2 | - | - | TGTGCCAGCAGCCCCCTCGGGCAGGGACTATCTGGCTACACCTTC | CASSPLGQGLSGYTF
TRBJ2-3 | TRBV15 | - | TRBD1 | TGTGCCACCAGCAGACAAGGGACAGGGGGAGGTCCCCATACGCAGTATTTT | CATSRQGTGGGPHTQYF
TRBJ1-2 | TRBV18 | once | TRBD1 | TGTGCCAGCTCACTCGGGACAGACTATGGCTACACCTTC | CASSLGTDYGYTF
TRBJ2-4 | TRBV30 | once | TRBD2 | TGTGCCTGGAGTTCCGGGACTAGCGGGTTTCAGTACTTC | CAWSSGTSGFQYF
TRBJ2-1 | TRBV12-3/TRBV12-4 | - | TRBD2 | TGTGCCAGCAGTCGTAGCGGGGACAATGAGCAGTTCTTC | CASSRSGDNEQFF
TRBJ1-2 | TRBV6-2/TRBV6-3 | - | TRBD1 | TGTGCCAGCAGTTTGGACAGGGGGACCCCTAACTATGGCTACACCTTC | CASSLDRGTPNYGYTF
TRBJ1-1 | TRBV11-2 | - | TRBD1 | TGTGCCAGCAGCTTAGAAGGAATGGGACGGACAGGGGCGCGAGATGAAGCTTTCTTT | CASSLEGMGRTGARDEAFF
TRBJ2-3 | TRBV7-3 | - | - | TGTGCCAGCAGCCCAGCGGCTAGCACAGATACGCAGTATTTT | CASSPAASTDTQYF
TRBJ1-6 | TRBV18 | few | - | TGTGCCAGCTCACTATCCGAGCCGCTCAATTCACCCCTCCACTTT | CASSLSEPLNSPLHF
TRBJ2-1 | TRBV5-1 | - | TRBD2 | TGCGCCAGCAGCTCCGGGACTAGCGATTCCCATGAGCAGTTCTTC | CASSSGTSDSHEQFF
TRBJ1-2 | TRBV4-2 | few | - | TGTGCCAGCAGCCAATACACCTATGGCTACACCTTC | CASSQYTYGYTF